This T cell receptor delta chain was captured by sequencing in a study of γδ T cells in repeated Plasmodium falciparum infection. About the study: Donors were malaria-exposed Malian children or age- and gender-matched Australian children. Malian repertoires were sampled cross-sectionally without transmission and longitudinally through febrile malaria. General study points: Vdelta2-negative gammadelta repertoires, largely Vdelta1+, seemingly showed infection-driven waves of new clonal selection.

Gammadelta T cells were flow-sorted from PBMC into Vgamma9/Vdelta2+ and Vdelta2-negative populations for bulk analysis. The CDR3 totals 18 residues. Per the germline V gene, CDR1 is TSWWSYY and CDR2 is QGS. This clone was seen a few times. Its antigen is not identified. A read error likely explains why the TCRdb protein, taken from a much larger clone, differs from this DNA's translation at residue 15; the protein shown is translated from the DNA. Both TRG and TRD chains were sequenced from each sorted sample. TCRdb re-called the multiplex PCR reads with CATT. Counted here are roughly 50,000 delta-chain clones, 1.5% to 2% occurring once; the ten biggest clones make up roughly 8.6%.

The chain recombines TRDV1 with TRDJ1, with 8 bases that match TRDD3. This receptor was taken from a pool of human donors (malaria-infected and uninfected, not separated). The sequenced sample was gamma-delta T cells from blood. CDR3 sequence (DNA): TGTGCTCTTGGGGAACGTGGAGCGGGGATACTGGGTACCGATGAACTCATCTTT. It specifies CALGERGAGILGTDELIF.